This TCR beta chain was observed in a study of blood T cell repertoires in COVID-19. The overall study: T cells, B-cell-depleted T cells, or PBMCs supplied cDNA or gDNA.

The V gene's germline CDR1 is MGHDK and CDR2 SYGVNS. Trimming removed 3 bases at V and 10 bases at J, with 9 bases between. CDR3 size: 11 residues. Per the authors' pipeline: By means of reference gene primer amplification, nucleated cell counts were estimated. Produced via immunoSEQ multiplex PCR; TCRdb's table is partial and in-frame only. The V and J calls and the clone size are those of that table, but D and trimming were determined from the DNA. Of a few hundred thousand clones listed, nearly 90% are singletons. The study recruited people aged about 18 to 89 years across approximately 25 US areas. Donors were grouped by their self-reported clinical history.

The TCR was taken from a woman aged 18 to 35 with acute COVID-19. Source material: PBMCs or T cells enriched from blood (not recorded which). The V call is TRBV25-1, the J call TRBJ1-1; D gene ambiguous. As DNA, the CDR3 is TGTGCCAGCAGTGATCGGAGAGGAGCTTTCTTT. It codes for CASSDRRGAFF.